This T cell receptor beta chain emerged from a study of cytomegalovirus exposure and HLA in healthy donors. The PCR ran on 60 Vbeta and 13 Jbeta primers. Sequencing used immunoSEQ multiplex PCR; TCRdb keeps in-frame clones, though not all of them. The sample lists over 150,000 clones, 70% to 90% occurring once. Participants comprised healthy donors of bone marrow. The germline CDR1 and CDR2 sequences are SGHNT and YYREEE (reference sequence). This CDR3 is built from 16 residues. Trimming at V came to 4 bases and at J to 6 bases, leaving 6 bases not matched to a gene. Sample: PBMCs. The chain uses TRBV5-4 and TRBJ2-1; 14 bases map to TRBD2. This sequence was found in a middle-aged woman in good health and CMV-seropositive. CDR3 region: CASSPSGTSGSNEQFF. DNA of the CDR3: TGTGCCAGCAGCCCGTCCGGGACTAGCGGGAGCAATGAGCAGTTCTTC.